This entry is about one T cell receptor (beta chain). Its antigen is unknown. Trimming removed 0 bases from V and 7 bases from J, with 16 bases in between. The CDR3 totals 16 residues. Germline V gene sequence: CDR1 LNHNV, CDR2 YYDKDF (reference sequence). This record belongs to a study of shared clonotypes between healthy human individuals. In the CD4+ fraction, cells were divided into CD45RA+ naive and CD45RA-negative memory subsets. Sorted-subset replicate PCR reactions were performed with roughly 200 ng DNA, corresponding to tens of thousands of T cell genomes. Data came from immunoSEQ multiplex PCR; TCRdb stores just in-frame clones and leaves some out. The data show about 2.3 million clones, with 93% seen just once and under 0.45% held by the top ten. Broader study findings: What rarefaction showed was incomplete sorted-subset sequencing despite large depth. Deeper or shallower sequencing was expected to change how clonotypes are shared among donors.

This clonotype was sampled from a man aged 18 to 29 in good health. Some clones in this sample may be carry-over from other donors' samples. Sample: naive CD4+ T cells from PBMCs. The sample's subset: CD45RA+ positively selected. The V gene is TRBV15, the J gene TRBJ2-1; TRBD1 is a possible D gene (7 bases). The CDR3 is CATSRDTAGGGNEQFF. The DNA for the CDR3 is TGTGCCACCAGCAGAGATACGGCAGGGGGAGGTAATGAGCAGTTCTTC.